What follows is one T cell receptor (beta chain) and its context. Its antigen remains unidentified. The record has no base qualities; no much larger clone is one base away. The sample originates from a study of T cell responses to AZD1222 COVID-19 vaccine (dated by TCRdb to about 2021). With respect to the entire study: Because spike-specific TCR depth and breadth did not differ between the two schedules, AZD1222 recipients who got a second dose at roughly 4 weeks were pooled with those who got a second dose at roughly 12 weeks. A total of just over 230 trial participants underwent TCR sequencing, of whom 200 to 220 had received two doses of AZD1222 and 26 had received two doses of the MenACWY control vaccine. Trial participants were enrolled by age into 18-55, 56-69 and 70-plus year subgroups, with around 150, 28 and 57 TCR-sequenced participants respectively. Points the paper makes about the study in general: The 56-69-year group was small, and its depth increase did not reach significance, likely because of low power. Conclusions about previously exposed vaccinees are limited, since just 6 or 7 AZD1222 recipients were seropositive for SARS-CoV-2 at baseline. No day 14 peak-response samples were available, so repertoires were characterized only after the peak T cell response. Vaccine-associated CD4 TCRs spanned the whole spike protein, with dominant responses in regions 160-218 and 743-854. Most participants were white British and females outnumbered males, and the authors suggested that clonal diversity may have been underestimated. Reportedly, almost half of the unique spike-specific TCRs recognized epitopes lying outside the regions that are mutated in the B.1.351 and B.1.1.7 variants. A significant rise in spike-specific TCR breadth and depth was observed after two AZD1222 doses relative to day 0 and relative to MenACWY recipients.

The CDR3 goes from the cysteine to the phenylalanine over 17 residues. CDR3 DNA only is kept here, 51 bases in frame from base 1. The germline V gene yields SGDLS for CDR1 and YYNGEE for CDR2. V sheds 3 bases and J sheds 6 bases, leaving 23 bases between their ends. The CDR3 regions of human TCRbeta chains were analyzed by immunosequencing. From the authors' description of their analysis: TCRs in the repertoires were compared against a reference library of SARS-CoV-2-specific TCRs that had been generated with the MIRA antigen-specificity platform. Breadth was defined as the fraction of unique TCRs that were SARS-CoV-2-associated. Depth was defined as the fraction of total T cells that were SARS-CoV-2-associated. Using the MIRA data, each spike-specific TCR was assigned both to the spike region to which the TCR was reactive and to a CD4 or CD8 class. Log10-transformed breadth and depth values were compared by one-way ANOVA with Sidak's multiple comparisons tests. TCRdb mirrors the immuneACCESS table, restricted to in-frame sequences. Some clones are absent from its copies; in checked studies, under half trace to an unresolved V gene, and the reason for the others is unknown. The V and J calls and clone size come from that table; D and trimming were worked out from the DNA. This sample has under 140,000 clones in its table, and roughly 92% of those were observed once. About 8.3% of the sample is taken by the ten largest.

According to the study, the label for this sample's time point signals: baseline before first vaccination. Samples from vaccinated people were obtained from the UK trials COV001 and COV002, which included a single-blind randomized controlled phase 2/3 trial of AZD1222 (ChAdOx1 nCoV-19) in healthy adults. For TCRbeta chain sequencing, PBMC samples from trial participants were taken at day 0 and at day 28 after the second dose. The chain couples TRBV9 to TRBJ2-3; the D region possibly corresponds to TRBD1 (5 bases align). Sample: peripheral blood, taken on day 0 of AZD1222 vaccination. The source is an adult in good health. The CDR3: CASSEGSGPSFVDTQYF. The DNA is TGTGCCAGCAGCGAGGGGTCGGGCCCCTCTTTCGTTGATACGCAGTATTTT.